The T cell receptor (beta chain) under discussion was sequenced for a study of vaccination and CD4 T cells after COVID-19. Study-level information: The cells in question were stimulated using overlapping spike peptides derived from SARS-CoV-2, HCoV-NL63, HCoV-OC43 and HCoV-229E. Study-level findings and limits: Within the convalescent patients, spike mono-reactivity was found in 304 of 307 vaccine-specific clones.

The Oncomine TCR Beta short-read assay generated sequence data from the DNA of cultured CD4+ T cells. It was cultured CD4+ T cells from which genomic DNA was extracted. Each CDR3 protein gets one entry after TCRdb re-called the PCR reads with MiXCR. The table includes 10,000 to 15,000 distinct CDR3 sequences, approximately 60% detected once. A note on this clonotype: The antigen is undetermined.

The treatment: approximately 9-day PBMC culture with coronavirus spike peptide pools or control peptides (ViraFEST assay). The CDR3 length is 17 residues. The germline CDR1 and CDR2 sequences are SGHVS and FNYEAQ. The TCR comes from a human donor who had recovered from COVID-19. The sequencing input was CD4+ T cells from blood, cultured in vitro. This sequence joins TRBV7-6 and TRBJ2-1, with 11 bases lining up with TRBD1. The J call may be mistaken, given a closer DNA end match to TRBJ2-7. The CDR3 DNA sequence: TGTGCCAGCAGCTCCAGGGGGGCCGGGACAGGGGGCTACGAGCAGTACTTC. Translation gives CASSSRGAGTGGYEQYF.